The rows below give T cell receptor beta chains drawn from one sample of a study of T cell responses to AZD1222 COVID-19 vaccine. The data were produced by immunoSEQ multiplex PCR, yet TCRdb's version contains in-frame clones alone and is incomplete. The table has about 150,000 clones, 85% to 90% seen once. Here the sequenced sample was peripheral blood, taken on day 0 of MenACWY control vaccination. The receptors were sampled from an adult in good health. CDR3s include the opening cysteine and the closing phenylalanine or tryptophan. D genes are given only for firm matches. The size entry is marked missing in some rows and otherwise reads once, few, many or a size class.

d_call | clone_size | j_call | v_call | cdr3_nt | cdr3_aa
NA | NA | TRBJ1-6 | TRBV3-1/TRBV3-2 | TGTGCCAGCAGCTTGGGGGGGTTTAATTCACCCCTCCACTTT | CASSLGGFNSPLHF
NA | NA | TRBJ1-5 | TRBV21-1 | TGTGCCAGCAGCAAAGGACAGGTTATCAGTAATCAGCCCCAGCATTTT | CASSKGQVISNQPQHF
TRBD1 | NA | TRBJ1-1 | TRBV3-1/TRBV3-2 | TGTGCCAGCAGCTTTAAGACAGGGGGTATAGCTTTCTTT | CASSFKTGGIAFF
TRBD2 | NA | TRBJ2-2 | TRBV5-1 | TGCGCCAGCAGCTTGGCCGTTAGCGGGAGAGCTACGAACACCGGGGAGCTGTTTTTT | CASSLAVSGRATNTGELFF
TRBD2 | NA | TRBJ2-7 | TRBV7-2 | TGTGCCAGCAGCCCCCAAGCGGGAGGATACGAGCAGTACTTC | CASSPQAGGYEQYF
NA | NA | TRBJ1-6 | TRBV6-1 | TGTGCCAGCAGTGAAGCGTTGTTGCGTTTGGATAATTCACCCCTCCACTTT | CASSEALLRLDNSPLHF
TRBD2 | NA | TRBJ2-3 | TRBV20-1 | TGCAGTGCTAGTCCTCCTTCCCCGCGCAGGGCGGGAGGAGATACGCAGTATTTT | CSASPPSPRRAGGDTQYF
NA | NA | TRBJ1-4 | TRBV11-2 | TGTGCCAGCAGCCCCCCCGGTGGGGAAAAACTGTTTTTT | CASSPPGGEKLFF
NA | NA | TRBJ1-5 | TRBV2 | TGTGCCAGCAGGGGGACCAATAATCAGCCCCAGCATTTT | CASRGTNNQPQHF
NA | NA | TRBJ2-7 | TRBV19 | TGTGCCAGTAGTATGTTTACATACTCCTACGAGCAGTACTTC | CASSMFTYSYEQYF
TRBD1 | NA | TRBJ2-7 | TRBV4-1 | TGCGCCAGCAGCCTCCGGGACAGGGGGTACGAGCAGTACTTC | CASSLRDRGYEQYF
NA | NA | TRBJ1-4 | TRBV5-4 | TGTGCCAGCAGCCCGGGGCAAGATGAAAAACTGTTTTTT | CASSPGQDEKLFF
TRBD2 | NA | TRBJ2-1 | TRBV29-1 | TGCAGCGTCCAGCGGGGAGCGCGCCACAATGAGCAGTTCTTC | CSVQRGARHNEQFF
TRBD1 | NA | TRBJ2-4 | TRBV13 | TGTGCCAGCAGCTTAAACGCAGGGGGAAAAAACATTCAGTACTTC | CASSLNAGGKNIQYF
NA | NA | TRBJ1-2 | TRBV5-1 | TGCGCCAGCAGCTTGCCGGGAAACCATGGCTACACCTTC | CASSLPGNHGYTF
TRBD2 | NA | TRBJ2-3 | TRBV28 | TGTGCCAGCAGTTTGCTGGGCGGGGGGGGCACAGATACGCAGTATTTT | CASSLLGGGGTDTQYF
NA | NA | TRBJ1-3 | TRBV10-2 | TGCGCCAGCAATTCCGAGGCGGATGGAAACACCATATATTTT | CASNSEADGNTIYF
NA | few | TRBJ1-5 | TRBV7-2 | TGTGCCAGCAGCTTAGGCATTAGCAATCAGCCCCAGCATTTT | CASSLGISNQPQHF
NA | NA | TRBJ1-5 | TRBV28 | TGTGCCAGCATTAGAGGGGAGGCGGGTCAGCCCCAGCATTTT | CASIRGEAGQPQHF
TRBD1 | NA | TRBJ1-2 | TRBV7-8 | TGTGCCAGCAGCCCAGGGGGCGAACCTGCCGTCTATGTTGGCTACACCTTC | CASSPGGEPAVYVGYTF
NA | few | TRBJ1-4 | TRBV19 | TGTGCCAGTAAGAGGACAGCTGCAACTAATGAAAAACTGTTTTTT | CASKRTAATNEKLFF
TRBD2 | NA | TRBJ2-3 | TRBV5-1 | TGCGCCAGCAGCGGGCTAGCGGGGAGCACAGATACGCAGTATTTT | CASSGLAGSTDTQYF
NA | NA | TRBJ1-2 | TRBV6-5 | TGTGCCAGCAGTTCAGGGTCCGCTAACTATGGCTACACCTTC | CASSSGSANYGYTF
TRBD1 | NA | TRBJ1-5 | TRBV7-9 | TGTGCCAGCAGCCCTCCAGGGGGGCAGCCCCAGCATTTT | CASSPPGGQPQHF
NA | NA | TRBJ2-1 | TRBV11-3 | TGTGCCAGCAGCTCTAGGGGGGTCGGACTACGAGCCAACAATGAGCAGTTCTTC | CASSSRGVGLRANNEQFF